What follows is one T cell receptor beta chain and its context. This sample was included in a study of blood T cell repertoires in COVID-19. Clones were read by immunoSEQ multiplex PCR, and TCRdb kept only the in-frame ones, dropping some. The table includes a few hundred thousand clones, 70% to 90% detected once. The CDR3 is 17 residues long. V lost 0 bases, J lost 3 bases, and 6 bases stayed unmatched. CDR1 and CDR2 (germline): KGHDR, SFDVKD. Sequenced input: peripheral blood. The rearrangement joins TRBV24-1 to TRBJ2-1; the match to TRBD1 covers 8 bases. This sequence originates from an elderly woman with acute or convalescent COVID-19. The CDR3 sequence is CATSDLQAGGLYNEQFF. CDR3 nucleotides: TGTGCCACCAGTGATTTGCAAGCAGGGGGCCTCTACAATGAGCAGTTCTTC.